This TCR beta chain derives from a study of blood T cells in healthy people across ages. Healthy Caucasians from Russia aged roughly 6 to 95 served as donors. This CDR3 spans 15 amino acids. Germline V lookup: CDR1 KGHSH, CDR2 LQKENI. V was pared by 6 bases and J by 1 base, with 12 bases between. A second about 7 to 11 cycle PCR used barcoded and J-beta primers. A template-switch adaptor that had 12 random nucleotides put a tag on each cDNA molecule. TCRdb analysed the 5' RACE reads with MiXCR anew, one entry per CDR3 protein. The data contain a few hundred thousand distinct CDR3 sequences, about 28% of them seen just once; the ten biggest clones take up roughly 3.5%. This sample also belongs to another study, concerning T cells of mothers and their children.

The receptor comes from a boy between 2 and 15 years old in good health. This chain uses TRBV18 with TRBJ2-2; tentatively, D is TRBD1 (6 bases). The source material was blood. CDR3 sequence reads: CASSNRDGNTGELFF. The DNA for the CDR3 is TGTGCCAGCTCTAACAGGGATGGGAACACCGGGGAGCTGTTTTTT.